This T cell receptor beta chain was sequenced during a study of radiotherapy plus CTLA-4 blockade in lung cancer. Study at large: Objective response rate was around 20%; disease control rate, less than 40%. Findings of the study overall: Early shifts in blood T cell clones, with interferon-beta, reportedly predicted response best.

With respect to this clone: The antigen remains undetermined.

In chemo-refractory metastatic non-small-cell lung cancer, patients got ipilimumab CTLA-4 blockade together with focal radiation. V lost 1 base, J lost 3 bases, and 6 bases stayed unmatched. The CDR3 has 16 amino acids. Germline CDR1 LGHNA, CDR2 YNFKEQ. Sequencing was performed with immunoSEQ multiplex PCR; in TCRdb, only in-frame clones are kept and a portion is missing. Of about 49,000 clones in the sample, roughly 73% are singletons; the top ten hold roughly 3.5%. The receptor was derived from a human donor with non-small cell lung cancer who had a complete response to radiotherapy plus ipilimumab. Material: peripheral blood, obtained from a patient treated with radiotherapy plus ipilimumab. The rearrangement joins TRBV4-2 to TRBJ2-1; 7 bases align to TRBD2. This CDR3 reads CASSQVAGVGYNEQFF. DNA for the CDR3: TGTGCCAGCAGCCAAGTGGCGGGAGTAGGCTACAATGAGCAGTTCTTC.